A single sample is the source of the 27 T cell receptor beta chains below, sequenced in a study of cytomegalovirus exposure and HLA in healthy donors. Measured with immunoSEQ multiplex PCR; TCRdb has only the in-frame clones, and not every one. Counted here are over 200,000 clones, roughly 88% occurring once; the ten biggest clones make up 2.9%. Material: PBMCs. These receptor sequences come from a woman aged 18-30 years in good health and CMV-seronegative.

The CDR3 region has the DNA TGTGCCAGTAGTACCCGGAGTATCGGGGAGCTGTTTTTT. Amino acids: CASSTRSIGELFF. The V and J genes are TRBV19 and TRBJ2-2; D is undetermined. V was pared by 4 bases and J by 7 bases, with 10 bases between. This CDR3 is 13 amino acids long. In germline, CDR1 is LNHDA, CDR2 SQIVND (reference sequence).

V gene TRBV2 combines with J gene TRBJ2-1; 11 bases fit TRBD2. From germline, CDR1 is SNHLY and CDR2 FYNNEI. The CDR3 contains 16 residues. J lost 8 bases, V lost 3 bases, and 9 bases had no gene match. CDR3 DNA sequence: TGTGCCAGCAGTGATCCCGGGACTAGCGGAGGCGATGAGCAGTTCTTC. The encoded protein is CASSDPGTSGGDEQFF.

The chain employs TRBV11-2 and TRBJ2-7; 7 bases are shared with TRBD1. The CDR3 covers 14 residues. The trim removed 3 bases at V and 3 bases at J, leaving 5 bases unmatched. The germline V gene has CDR1 SGHAT and CDR2 FQNNGV. In DNA, the CDR3 is TGTGCCAGCAGCTTCTCGAACAGGGGCTACGAGCAGTACTTC. Translating it yields CASSFSNRGYEQYF.

V usage is TRBV9 and J usage is TRBJ2-7, with TRBD2 identical over 12 bases. The CDR3 extends over 17 amino acids. V gave up 0 bases and J gave up 0 bases; unmatched junction bases: 4. CDR1 SGDLS and CDR2 YYNGEE come from the germline V gene. CDR3 amino acids: CASSVGLAGASSYEQYF. The CDR3, as DNA: TGTGCCAGCAGCGTAGGACTAGCGGGGGCGAGCTCCTACGAGCAGTACTTC. The full variable domain, in which reference TRBV9 and TRBJ2-7 provide the parts outside the CDR3, is DSGVTQTPKHLITATGQRVTLRCSPRSGDLSVYWYQQSLDQGLQFLIQYYNGEERAKGNILERFSAQQFPDLHSELNLSSLELGDSALYFCASSVGLAGASSYEQYFGPGTRLTVT.

As DNA, the CDR3 is TGTGCCAGCAGTTCTCACCAAACTACAGGCCTCTTGACTGGAAACACCATATATTTT. Its translation is CASSSHQTTGLLTGNTIYF. The chain links TRBV28 to TRBJ1-3; D is possibly TRBD1 (5 bases). Germline-derived CDR1 and CDR2 are MDHEN and SYDVKM. Trimming took off 4 bases at V and 2 bases at J, with 24 bases between the two ends. The CDR3 runs to 19 residues.

This CDR3 reads CASSRTSGRYEQYF. DNA for the CDR3: TGTGCCAGCTCACGGACTAGCGGGAGGTACGAGCAGTACTTC. V and J are TRBV27 and TRBJ2-7; TRBD2 agrees at 14 bases. CDR1 is MNHEY and CDR2 is SMNVEV in the germline V gene (reference sequence). V gave up 8 bases and J gave up 4 bases; unmatched junction bases: 4. The CDR3 totals 14 residues.

The chain is built from TRBV6-5 and TRBJ2-1; 8 bases align to TRBD2. The CDR3 runs to 15 residues. V was pared by 6 bases and J by 3 bases, with 7 bases of the junction left unmatched. The germline CDR1 and CDR2 sequences are MNHEY and SVGAGI. The CDR3 DNA reads TGTGCCAGCAGCCGACCGGGACTAGGCTACAATGAGCAGTTCTTC. Protein product: CASSRPGLGYNEQFF.

This chain links TRBV27 with TRBJ2-5; D unresolved. V was trimmed by 0 bases and J by 1 base, leaving 6 bases between them. Germline V gene lookup returns CDR1 MNHEY and CDR2 SMNVEV (reference sequence). This CDR3 spans 14 amino acids. The CDR3 DNA is TGTGCCAGCAGTTTATCTCCGGGCCAAGAGACCCAGTACTTC. It specifies CASSLSPGQETQYF.

V is TRBV19 and J is TRBJ1-2, with 9 bases aligning to TRBD1. V lost 8 bases, J lost 6 bases, and 10 bases stayed unmatched. The CDR3 spans 14 residues. Germline lookup yields CDR1 LNHDA and CDR2 SQIVND (reference sequence). The CDR3 region has the DNA TGTGCCAGTCAAACAGGGGGCGAAGCGCATGGCTACACCTTC. This codes for CASQTGGEAHGYTF.

A remark on this clone: At one end the junction does not follow the germline gene, possibly because of a read error. This chain connects TRBV2 to TRBJ1-1; 10 nucleotides align to TRBD1. Germline CDR1 SNHLY, CDR2 FYNNEI. This CDR3 has 13 amino acids. The chain's CDR3 is CASSELQPTGGGF. CDR3 nucleotide sequence: TGTGCCAGCAGTGAACTCCAGCCGACAGGGGGCGGGTTT. The complete variable domain, with remaining parts taken from reference TRBV2 and TRBJ1-1, reads EPEVTQTPSHQVTQMGQEVILRCVPISNHLYFYWYRQILGQKVEFLVSFYNNEISEKSEIFDDQFSVERPDGSNFTLKIRSTKLEDSAMYFCASSELQPTGGGFGQGTRLTVV.

The genes are TRBV6-1 and TRBJ1-2; D is undetermined. CDR3 length equals 13 residues. Between the trimmed V and J ends, which lost 4 bases and 3 bases, there was a span of 9 bases. Germline CDR1 MNHNS, CDR2 SASEGT. CDR3 nucleotide sequence: TGTGCCAGCAGTGTCGGTCGGGACTATGGCTACACCTTC. Protein sequence: CASSVGRDYGYTF.

The J gene is TRBJ2-1, the V gene TRBV5-8; 8 bases map to TRBD1. Germline lookup yields CDR1 SGHTS and CDR2 YDEGEE. The CDR3 totals 16 residues. With 2 bases clipped from V and 4 bases from J, the junction kept 8 bases outside the gene matches. In DNA, the CDR3 is TGTGCCAGCAGCTTAGGCGCGGGACAGGTTTACAATGAGCAGTTCTTC. Encoded protein: CASSLGAGQVYNEQFF.

V gene TRBV7-2 combines with J gene TRBJ1-1; D is undetermined. This CDR3 is 14 amino acids long. V lost 4 bases to trimming and J lost 1 base, with 10 bases between them. The germline CDR1 and CDR2 sequences are SGHTA and FQGNSA. The CDR3 coding sequence is TGTGCCAGCAGCTATAACCGGGGGAACACTGAAGCTTTCTTT. This gives the protein CASSYNRGNTEAFF. The full variable domain, with the rest looked up from reference TRBV7-2 and TRBJ1-1, is GAGVSQSPSNKVTEKGKDVELRCDPISGHTALYWYRQSLGQGLEFLIYFQGNSAPDKSGLPSDRFSAERTGGSVSTLTIQRTQQEDSAVYLCASSYNRGNTEAFFGQGTRLTVV.

This chain links TRBV11-2 with TRBJ1-3, with TRBD1 as a possible D gene (5 bases). The CDR3 consists of 17 residues. Looked up from germline, CDR1 is SGHAT and CDR2 is FQNNGV. The V and J ends lost 2 bases and 4 bases respectively, with 18 bases between them. CDR3 bases: TGTGCCAGCAGCTTAAACCCGGGACTTTTCGGAGGAAACACCATATATTTT. This sequence encodes CASSLNPGLFGGNTIYF.

The V and J genes are TRBV19 and TRBJ1-4, with D perhaps TRBD1 (5 bases). The CDR3 runs to 15 residues. Germline CDR1 and CDR2: LNHDA and SQIVND (reference sequence). Between the trimmed V and J ends, which lost 9 bases and 0 bases, there was a span of 14 bases. This chain's CDR3 is CASQTDISTNEKLFF. The DNA of the CDR3 is TGTGCCAGCCAGACAGATATTTCAACTAATGAAAAACTGTTTTTT.

This sequence joins TRBV27 and TRBJ1-5; 8 positions agree with TRBD1. Germline V gives CDR1 MNHEY, CDR2 SMNVEV (reference sequence). Germline trimming cut 4 bases from V and 3 bases from J; bases unmatched to any gene: 8. This CDR3 has 16 residues. This CDR3 reads CASSSLGQANNQPQHF. CDR3 sequence (DNA): TGTGCCAGCAGTTCACTGGGACAGGCCAACAATCAGCCCCAGCATTTT.

Here the CDR3 reads CASRLAANTGELFF. The CDR3 nucleotides are TGTGCCAGTCGGCTAGCGGCTAACACCGGGGAGCTGTTTTTT. This chain uses TRBV2 with TRBJ2-2; 7 bases match TRBD2. There are 14 residues in the CDR3. The V and J ends lost 9 bases and 2 bases, in that order; junction bases with no gene match: 6. The germline CDR1 and CDR2 sequences are SNHLY and FYNNEI.

The chain employs TRBV2 and TRBJ2-2; TRBD2 matches at 8 bases. CDR1 and CDR2 from the germline V gene are SNHLY and FYNNEI. The CDR3 consists of 14 residues. With 10 bases clipped from V and 0 bases from J, the junction kept 4 bases outside the gene matches. CDR3 residues: CATGGAPNTGELFF. The CDR3 region has the DNA TGTGCCACGGGGGGGGCCCCGAACACCGGGGAGCTGTTTTTT.

This chain links TRBV9 with TRBJ2-7; a possible D gene is TRBD1 (5 bases). Germline V gives CDR1 SGDLS, CDR2 YYNGEE. This CDR3 is built from 15 residues. The V gene lost 2 bases and the J gene lost 5 bases, with 17 bases spanning the gap. CDR3 sequence reads: CASSVGDSWGHEQYF. In nucleotides, the CDR3 is TGTGCCAGCAGCGTTGGGGATAGTTGGGGCCACGAGCAGTACTTC.

The chain joins TRBV4-1 to TRBJ1-1; TRBD1 might be the D (6 bases). Trimming removed 1 base from V and 4 bases from J, with 10 bases in between. The CDR3 sequence is 14 residues long. Germline assignment: CDR1 MGHRA and CDR2 YSYEKL. The CDR3 protein is CASSQGGRGTEAFF. DNA of the CDR3: TGCGCCAGCAGCCAAGGGGGCAGGGGCACTGAAGCTTTCTTT.

The chain recombines TRBV30 with TRBJ2-3, with 9 bases aligning to TRBD2. The CDR3 contains 17 residues. Germline V lookup: CDR1 GTSNPN, CDR2 SVGIG (reference sequence). J lost 0 bases, V lost 1 base, and 8 bases had no gene match. DNA for the CDR3: TGTGCCTGGAGTGCTCCTCTAGCGGGGCCTAGCACAGATACGCAGTATTTT. It translates to CAWSAPLAGPSTDTQYF. The whole variable domain, remainder taken from reference TRBV30 and TRBJ2-3, is SQTIHQWPATLVQPVGSPLSLECTVEGTSNPNLYWYRQAAGRGLQLLFYSVGIGQISSEVPQNLSASRPQDRQFILSSKKLLLSDSGFYLCAWSAPLAGPSTDTQYFGPGTRLTVL.

The rearrangement links TRBV15 to TRBJ2-5; TRBD1 aligns across 11 bases. The V and J ends lost 1 base and 0 bases, in that order; junction bases with no gene match: 4. This CDR3 is 17 amino acids long. CDR1 and CDR2 from the germline V gene are LNHNV and YYDKDF (reference sequence). The CDR3 DNA reads as TGTGCCACCAGCAGAGGGGGACAGGGGGGGGACCAAGAGACCCAGTACTTC. Translated: CATSRGGQGGDQETQYF.

The chain is built from TRBV13 and TRBJ2-1, with D unclear. This CDR3 has 13 amino acids. Trimming stripped 4 bases from V and 5 bases from J, with 9 bases between. In germline, CDR1 is PRHDT, CDR2 FYEKMQ (reference sequence). This CDR3 is CASSSHYHNEQFF. In DNA form, the CDR3 reads TGTGCCAGCAGCTCTCACTACCACAATGAGCAGTTCTTC.

This sequence joins TRBV10-3 and TRBJ2-3; D is unresolved. Trimming took 4 bases from V and 1 from J, leaving 9 bases between them. Germline V lookup: CDR1 ENHRY, CDR2 SYGVKD. The CDR3 covers 14 residues. The CDR3 loop is CAISARLRTDTQYF. The CDR3 DNA is TGTGCCATCAGTGCCCGACTCCGCACAGATACGCAGTATTTT.

The genes are TRBV5-1 and TRBJ1-4, with 10 bases aligning to TRBD1. V gave up 6 bases and J gave up 2 bases; unmatched junction bases: 7. The CDR3 has 16 amino acids. CDR1 and CDR2 from the germline V gene are SGHRS and YFSETQ. CDR3 DNA: TGCGCCAGCACGCCGGGACAGGGGTACACTAATGAAAAACTGTTTTTT. It translates to CASTPGQGYTNEKLFF.

V usage is TRBV5-6 and J usage is TRBJ2-3; D might be TRBD2 (5 bases). Germline V CDR1 and CDR2: SGHDT, YYEEEE. V shed 2 bases and J shed 5 bases, with 15 bases lying between them. This CDR3 comprises 15 residues. The CDR3 DNA reads TGTGCCAGCAGCTTATCTATCCCCGAGGGAGATACGCAGTATTTT. Protein: CASSLSIPEGDTQYF.

This clone was picked up one time. Additional DNA sequences in this sample encode the identical CDR3. The V and J genes are TRBV9 and TRBJ2-5, with 11 bases that match TRBD2. This CDR3 is built from 15 residues. The ends lost 0 bases at V and 4 bases at J; junction bases unmatched: 2. Germline V gene data show CDR1 as SGDLS and CDR2 as YYNGEE. CDR3 sequence: CASSVGLAGRETQYF. CDR3 nucleotides: TGTGCCAGCAGCGTAGGACTAGCGGGAAGAGAGACCCAGTACTTC.